These T cell receptor beta chains were read from a single sample in a study of blood T cells in healthy people across ages. TCRdb analysed the 5' RACE reads with MiXCR anew, one entry per CDR3 protein. The sample lists hundreds of thousands of distinct CDR3 sequences, 20% to 25% occurring once. Sequencing was carried out using blood. The receptors derive from a man between 65 and 85 years old in good health. Both conserved end residues are part of each CDR3. The D gene is left open where the match is weak. Not all rows give a size; the values are once, few, many and, for expanded clones, a class.

DNA	CDR3	J	size	V	D	length
TGTGCCAGCAGTCAGCGCACAAGGGGGGGCAATGAGCAGTTCTTC	CASSQRTRGGNEQFF	TRBJ2-1	few	TRBV12-3/TRBV12-4	-	15
TGTGCCAGCAGCCCTCTCGGGGGCATTCCGAACTATGGCTACACCTTC	CASSPLGGIPNYGYTF	TRBJ1-2	-	TRBV14	-	16
TGTGCCAGCAGTTCGACCTGGGGGCGGGCTGAAGCTTTCTTT	CASSSTWGRAEAFF	TRBJ1-1	-	TRBV7-2	-	14
TGTGCCAGCAGCCTCCGAAGGACTGGTAGTTCCTACAATGAGCAGTTCTTC	CASSLRRTGSSYNEQFF	TRBJ2-1	-	TRBV5-6	-	17
TGTGCCAGCAGAAACAGCGGGGGCTCCTGGGATGAGCAGTTCTTC	CASRNSGGSWDEQFF	TRBJ2-1	many	TRBV7-9	TRBD2	15
TGTGCCAGCAGTTTACCACGGCAGGGAGTTGAAGCTTTCTTT	CASSLPRQGVEAFF	TRBJ1-1	-	TRBV28	-	14
TGCAGTGCTAAGGGACAGGGTAAGGATGAGCAGTTCTTC	CSAKGQGKDEQFF	TRBJ2-1	many	TRBV20-1	TRBD1	13
TGTGCCAGCAGCACCGGGACAGGGGAAACCTGCTCTGGAAACACCATATATTTT	CASSTGTGETCSGNTIYF	TRBJ1-3	few	TRBV5-7	TRBD1	18
TGTGCCTGCAGTCTCCAAGAGACCCAGTGCTTC	CACSLQETQCF	TRBJ2-5	-	TRBV12-3/TRBV12-4	-	11
TGTGCCAGCAGCTTAGTGTGGAGGGACAATGAGCAGTTCTTC	CASSLVWRDNEQFF	TRBJ2-1	-	TRBV7-6	-	14
TGTGCCAGCAGGGGAGGGGTCCAAAATTCACCCCTCCACTTT	CASRGGVQNSPLHF	TRBJ1-6	few	TRBV27	-	14
TGTGCCATCAGTGTAGAGGGCCGGCCAACGACCCAGTACTTC	CAISVEGRPTTQYF	TRBJ2-5	-	TRBV10-3	-	14
TGTGCCAGCAGCTTAAATGCCCTTGGAGCGGGAGCCAACAATGAGCAGTTCTTC	CASSLNALGAGANNEQFF	TRBJ2-1	few	TRBV7-3	TRBD2	18
TGTGCCAGCAGCTCCGGACAGGGGGCTTCTCGTGGCTACACCTTC	CASSSGQGASRGYTF	TRBJ1-2	-	TRBV7-2	TRBD1	15
TGTGCCAGCAGCAGTCCGTTCGCGGGAGGACTCACAGATACGCTGTATTTT	CASSSPFAGGLTDTLYF	TRBJ2-3	-	TRBV7-2	TRBD2	17
TGTGCCAGCAGCTTACCAGGGGGCGGTGAGACCCAGTACTTC	CASSLPGGGETQYF	TRBJ2-5	few	TRBV13	TRBD1	14
TGTGCCAGCCATTCGGCGTCGGGGGCCGGAAACACCATATATTTT	CASHSASGAGNTIYF	TRBJ1-3	-	TRBV12-3/TRBV12-4	-	15
TGTGCCAGCAGTCGAAGGGACAGAGGGGAAAAACTGTTTTTT	CASSRRDRGEKLFF	TRBJ1-4	-	TRBV12-3/TRBV12-4	TRBD1	14
TGTGCCAGCAGTGTCGTTTGGGCGCAGTATTTT	CASSVVWAQYF	TRBJ2-3	-	TRBV12-3/TRBV12-4	-	11
TGTGCCAGCAGCACGGACAGTAGCAATCAGCCCCAGCATTTT	CASSTDSSNQPQHF	TRBJ1-5	few	TRBV28	-	14
TGTGCCAGCTCACAAGACCGCCCTAAGGCGAGGGGGGGAACAGATACGCAGTATTTT	CASSQDRPKARGGTDTQYF	TRBJ2-3	-	TRBV18	-	19
TGTGCCAGCAGCCGCACAGGGGTAGCAGATACGCAGTATTTT	CASSRTGVADTQYF	TRBJ2-3	few	TRBV11-2	TRBD1	14